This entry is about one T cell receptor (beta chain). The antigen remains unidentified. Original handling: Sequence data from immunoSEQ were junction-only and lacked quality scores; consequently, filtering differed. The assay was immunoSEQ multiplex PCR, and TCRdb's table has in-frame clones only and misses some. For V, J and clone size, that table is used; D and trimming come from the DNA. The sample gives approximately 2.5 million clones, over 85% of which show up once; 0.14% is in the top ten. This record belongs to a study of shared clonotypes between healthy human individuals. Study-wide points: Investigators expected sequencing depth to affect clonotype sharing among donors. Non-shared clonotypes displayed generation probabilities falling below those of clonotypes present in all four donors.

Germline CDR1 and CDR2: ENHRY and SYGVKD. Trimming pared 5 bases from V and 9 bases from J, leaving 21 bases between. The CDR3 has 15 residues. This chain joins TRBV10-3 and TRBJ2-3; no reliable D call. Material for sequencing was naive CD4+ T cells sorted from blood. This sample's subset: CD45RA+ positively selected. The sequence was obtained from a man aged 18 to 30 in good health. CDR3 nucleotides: TGTGCCATCAGTTCAACATCCGAAGCCCCCCAAACGCAGTATTTT. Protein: CAISSTSEAPQTQYF.